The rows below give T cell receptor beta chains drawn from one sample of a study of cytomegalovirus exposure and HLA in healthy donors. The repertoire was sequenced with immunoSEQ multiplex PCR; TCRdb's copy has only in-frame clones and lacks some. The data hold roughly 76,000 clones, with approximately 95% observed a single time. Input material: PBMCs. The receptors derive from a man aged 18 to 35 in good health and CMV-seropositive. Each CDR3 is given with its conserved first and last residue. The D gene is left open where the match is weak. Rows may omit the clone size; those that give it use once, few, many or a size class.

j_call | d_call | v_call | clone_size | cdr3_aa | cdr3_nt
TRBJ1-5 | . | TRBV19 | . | CASSPQGVLSNQPQHF | TGTGCCAGTAGTCCGCAAGGGGTTCTTAGCAATCAGCCCCAGCATTTT
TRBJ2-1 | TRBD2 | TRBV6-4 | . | CASSPTPRGGNEQFF | TGTGCCAGCAGTCCTACTCCACGGGGGGGCAATGAGCAGTTCTTC
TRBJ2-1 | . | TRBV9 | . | CASSPRDRTHTYEQFF | TGTGCCAGCAGCCCCCGAGACAGGACACATACATATGAGCAGTTCTTC
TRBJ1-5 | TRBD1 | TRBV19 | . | CASSHDRAQPQHF | TGTGCCAGTAGTCATGACAGGGCCCAGCCCCAGCATTTT
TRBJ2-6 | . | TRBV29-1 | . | CSCTSSGANVLTF | TGCAGCTGCACGAGCTCTGGGGCCAACGTCCTGACTTTC
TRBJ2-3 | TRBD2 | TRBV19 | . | CASSIRLPAGAADTQYF | TGTGCCAGTAGTATACGTCTTCCGGCGGGAGCGGCAGATACGCAGTATTTT
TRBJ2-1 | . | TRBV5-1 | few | CASSNRGAEWRELGEQFF | TGCGCCAGCAGCAACCGGGGGGCAGAATGGAGGGAGTTGGGTGAGCAGTTCTTC
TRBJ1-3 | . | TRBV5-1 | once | CASTATAFGGTIYF | TGCGCCAGCACCGCGACAGCCTTCGGAGGGACCATATATTTT
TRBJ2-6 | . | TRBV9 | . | CASSPETAQGLYSGANVLTF | TGTGCCAGCAGCCCCGAGACGGCGCAGGGGTTGTACTCTGGGGCCAACGTCCTGACTTTC
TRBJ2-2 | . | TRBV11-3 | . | CASRGAVGAGELFF | TGTGCCAGCAGGGGGGCGGTCGGGGCCGGGGAGCTGTTTTTT
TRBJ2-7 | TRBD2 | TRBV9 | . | CASSPKVAGVPYEQYF | TGTGCCAGCAGCCCTAAGGTGGCGGGAGTTCCTTACGAGCAGTACTTC
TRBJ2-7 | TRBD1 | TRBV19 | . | CASSHSGGEQYF | TGTGCCAGTAGTCATTCAGGGGGCGAGCAGTACTTC
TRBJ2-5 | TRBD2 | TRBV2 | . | CASSDLRSAGELGKETQYF | TGTGCCAGCAGTGATCTTAGGTCTGCGGGAGAGCTGGGGAAAGAGACCCAGTACTTC
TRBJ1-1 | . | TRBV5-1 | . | CASSSSGNLNTEAFF | TGCGCCAGCAGCTCGTCAGGGAACTTGAACACTGAAGCTTTCTTT
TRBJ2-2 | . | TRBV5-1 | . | CASSLGQGYGELFF | TGCGCCAGCAGCTTGGGGCAGGGCTACGGGGAGCTGTTTTTT
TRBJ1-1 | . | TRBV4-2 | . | CASSQVTEAKTEAFF | TGTGCCAGCAGCCAAGTGACAGAGGCCAAGACTGAAGCTTTCTTT
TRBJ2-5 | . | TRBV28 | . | CASSLGQTIETQYF | TGTGCCAGCAGTTTAGGGCAGACCATAGAGACCCAGTACTTC
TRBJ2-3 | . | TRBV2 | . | CASIRDRTDTQYF | TGTGCCAGCATCCGAGACAGGACAGATACGCAGTATTTT
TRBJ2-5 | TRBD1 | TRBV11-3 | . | CASSSRDRGRGETQYF | TGTGCCAGCAGCTCCCGGGACAGGGGAAGGGGAGAGACCCAGTACTTC
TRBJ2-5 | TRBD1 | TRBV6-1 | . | CASSERLTGLRETQYF | TGTGCCAGCAGTGAACGTTTGACAGGGCTTAGAGAGACCCAGTACTTC
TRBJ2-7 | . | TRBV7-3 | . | CASSPQSSSYEQYF | TGTGCCAGCAGCCCTCAATCTAGCTCCTACGAGCAGTACTTC